This T cell receptor beta chain was identified during a study of CD8 T cells in ankylosing spondylitis. Overall study findings and caveats: It was reported that disease-linked clones were significantly enriched in matched ankylosing spondylitis synovial fluid.

TCRdb passed the 5' RACE reads through MiXCR, listing each CDR3 protein once. The repertoire holds about 160,000 distinct CDR3 sequences, about 18% seen once, with 7.8% in the top ten. Germline V gene sequence: CDR1 MNHEY, CDR2 SMNVEV (reference sequence). V was cut by 0 bases and J by 7 bases, with 13 bases left in between. The CDR3 runs 15 residues. Points on this clonotype: The antigen is unknown.

The V call is TRBV27, the J call TRBJ2-1, with D unresolved. Sequenced material: blood, either unsorted or a sorted T cell fraction (not recorded which). The receptor comes from a male donor with ankylosing spondylitis or in good health (not recorded which). CDR3 region: CASSLSKPSGNEQFF. The CDR3 DNA is TGTGCCAGCAGTTTATCGAAACCATCTGGGAATGAGCAGTTCTTC.